The 29 T cell receptor beta chains presented below share a single source sample, sequenced in a study of blood T cell repertoires in COVID-19. Produced via immunoSEQ multiplex PCR; TCRdb's table is partial and in-frame only. The profile shows 55,000 to 65,000 clones, 90% to 95% of them singletons. The sequencing input was peripheral blood. Source of these receptors: a human donor in a cohort sampled during active COVID-19.

The rearrangement uses TRBV7-2 and TRBJ2-3; 13 nucleotides agree with TRBD2. This CDR3 comprises 18 residues. Germline lookup yields CDR1 SGHTA and CDR2 FQGNSA. After removal of 4 bases from V and 0 bases from J, the junction contained 7 bases not matched to a gene. The DNA for the CDR3 is TGTGCCAGCAGCTCCAGGACTAGCGGGGGACCAAGCACAGATACGCAGTATTTT. Its protein product is CASSSRTSGGPSTDTQYF.

The V gene is TRBV6-2 or TRBV6-3, the J gene TRBJ2-1; 7 positions agree with TRBD2. CDR3 size: 19 residues. Germline V gives CDR1 MNHEY, CDR2 SVGEGT. With V trimmed by 0 bases and J by 0 bases, 11 bases remained unmatched. The DNA of the CDR3 is TGTGCCAGCAGTTACTCGATCAGTTTGTCGGGAGGCTCCTACAATGAGCAGTTCTTC. The encoded protein is CASSYSISLSGGSYNEQFF.

The J gene is TRBJ1-5, the V gene TRBV9; D unclear. This CDR3 contains 16 residues. The germline CDR1 and CDR2 sequences are SGDLS and YYNGEE. V dropped 0 bases and J dropped 0 bases, with 10 bases sitting between them. DNA of the CDR3: TGTGCCAGCAGCGTAGGGGTTACGGGTAGCAATCAGCCCCAGCATTTT. Translation: CASSVGVTGSNQPQHF.

V gene TRBV10-1 combines with J gene TRBJ2-7; possible D gene TRBD1, 8 bases. The CDR3 covers 17 residues. V was trimmed by 2 bases and J by 0 bases, leaving 17 bases between them. CDR1 WNHNN and CDR2 SYGVQD come from the germline V gene (reference sequence). As DNA, the CDR3 is TGCGCCAGCAGTGAGAGGGGGGGACAGGTTTCCTCCTACGAGCAGTACTTC. Protein sequence: CASSERGGQVSSYEQYF.

The chain is built from TRBV7-6 and TRBJ1-6; TRBD1 matches 9 bases. Germline loops: CDR1 SGHVS, CDR2 FNYEAQ. V lost 5 bases, J lost 10 bases, and 15 bases stayed unmatched. The CDR3 is 17 amino acids. The CDR3 region is CASSARAGQGTGSPLHF. Written as DNA, the CDR3 is TGTGCCAGCAGCGCGCGGGCCGGACAGGGGACCGGCTCACCCCTCCACTTT.

This chain uses TRBV3-1 (or the pseudogene TRBV3-2) with TRBJ2-3; a possible D gene is TRBD2 (6 bases). CDR3 length: 14 amino acids. V was pared by 4 bases and J by 4 bases, with 12 bases between. Germline CDR1 LGHDT, CDR2 YNNKEL (reference sequence). CDR3 amino acids: CASSLGGSADTQYF. In nucleotides, the CDR3 is TGTGCCAGCAGCCTCGGGGGTTCTGCAGATACGCAGTATTTT.

The J gene is TRBJ2-1, the V gene TRBV7-2, with D perhaps matching TRBD1 (6 bases). In germline, CDR1 is SGHTA, CDR2 FQGNSA. V lost 5 bases, J lost 6 bases, and 14 bases lay in between. The CDR3 has 14 residues. Written as DNA, the CDR3 is TGTGCCAGCAGCATAACCGGGACAAGCAATGAGCAGTTCTTC. Translating gives CASSITGTSNEQFF.

This clone showed up just a few times. The V gene is TRBV5-1, the J gene TRBJ2-5; 10 nucleotides match TRBD2. The ends lost 1 base at V and 2 bases at J; junction bases unmatched: 8. The CDR3 length is 17 residues. The germline V gene has CDR1 SGHRS and CDR2 YFSETQ. CDR3 loop: CASSLRLSGGKQETQYF. The CDR3 bases are TGCGCCAGCAGCTTGAGGCTTAGCGGGGGGAAACAAGAGACCCAGTACTTC.

This chain uses TRBV30 with TRBJ2-7, with TRBD2 as a possible D gene (5 bases). The CDR3 length is 14 residues. The germline gives CDR1 GTSNPN, CDR2 SVGIG (reference sequence). V was clipped by 0 bases and J by 3 bases, with 12 bases between them. DNA of the CDR3: TGTGCCTGGAGTGTGAGTGGGAGCTACTACGAGCAGTACTTC. Translating gives CAWSVSGSYYEQYF.

As DNA, the CDR3 is TGCAGCGTTCCCCCCCGGACAGGAGTGGATGGCTACACCTTC. Its translation: CSVPPRTGVDGYTF. The chain links TRBV29-1 to TRBJ1-2, with 7 nucleotides matching TRBD1. Unmatched junction bases numbered 12, after V lost 5 bases and J lost 6 bases. The CDR3 loop spans 14 amino acids. CDR1 is SQVTM and CDR2 is ANQGSEA in the germline V gene.

This chain joins TRBV5-1 and TRBJ1-2; 7 bases are a match to TRBD1. J gave up 10 bases and V 0 bases, and 6 bases lay outside the gene matches. The CDR3 has 13 residues. CDR1 is SGHRS and CDR2 is YFSETQ in the germline V gene. The CDR3: CASSLAEDRTYTF. In DNA, the CDR3 is TGCGCCAGCAGCTTGGCCGAGGACAGGACCTACACCTTC.

The chain employs TRBV10-3 and TRBJ2-1; TRBD2 is a possible D gene (5 bases). The CDR3 is 12 amino acids. Germline CDR1 is ENHRY and CDR2 is SYGVKD. The V end was cut by 3 bases, the J end by 13 bases, with 13 bases between. DNA of the CDR3: TGTGCCATCAGTGAAATGGGGAGACCCCAGTTCTTC. Its translation: CAISEMGRPQFF.

This chain uses TRBV28 with TRBJ2-1; D not resolved. This CDR3 is built from 13 residues. V dropped 8 bases and J dropped 5 bases, with 13 bases sitting between them. Germline values: CDR1 MDHEN, CDR2 SYDVKM. CDR3 nucleotide sequence: TGTGCCAGCCTCTTTTTCACTCACAATGAGCAGTTCTTC. It codes for CASLFFTHNEQFF.

The chain is built from TRBV11-2 and TRBJ1-1, with D possibly TRBD1 on 6 matching bases. V lost 5 bases and J 8 bases, leaving 15 bases between the germline ends. Germline values: CDR1 SGHAT, CDR2 FQNNGV. The CDR3 extends over 13 amino acids. CDR3 in DNA: TGTGCCAGCAGCCCGGGGACATCCCCAGAAGCTTTCTTT. Its translation is CASSPGTSPEAFF. The full variable domain, in which reference TRBV11-2 and TRBJ1-1 provide the parts outside the CDR3, is EAGVAQSPRYKIIEKRQSVAFWCNPISGHATLYWYQQILGQGPKLLIQFQNNGVVDDSQLPKDRFSAERLKGVDSTLKIQPAKLEDSAVYLCASSPGTSPEAFFGQGTRLTVV.

The rearrangement joins TRBV19 to TRBJ1-5, with TRBD1 as a possible D gene (5 bases). This CDR3 has 13 residues. Germline V lookup: CDR1 LNHDA, CDR2 SQIVND (reference sequence). Trimming took 5 bases from V and 5 from J, leaving 10 bases between them. CDR3: CASSPQGDQPQHF. In DNA, the CDR3 is TGTGCCAGTAGTCCCCAGGGTGATCAGCCCCAGCATTTT.

The chain employs TRBV29-1 and TRBJ2-7, with 7 nucleotides matching TRBD1. Germline CDR1 is SQVTM and CDR2 is ANQGSEA. V lost 3 bases and J lost 0; bases outside the gene matches: 2. The CDR3 runs 13 residues. The CDR3 spells CSVEAGGSYEQYF. The CDR3 coding sequence is TGCAGCGTTGAGGCAGGGGGCTCCTACGAGCAGTACTTC.

CDR3 nucleotides: TGTGCCAGCAGCGTAGCAGTGGCTTACCAAGAGACCCAGTACTTC. It translates to CASSVAVAYQETQYF. V usage is TRBV9 and J usage is TRBJ2-5, with D hard to call. This CDR3 region has 15 residues. Per the germline V gene, CDR1 is SGDLS and CDR2 is YYNGEE. V was cut by 0 bases and J by 0 bases, with 9 bases left in between.

The rearrangement uses TRBV7-9 and TRBJ2-3; 8 bases line up with TRBD2. This CDR3 is 13 amino acids long. J lost 4 bases, V lost 7 bases, and 4 bases had no gene match. The germline V gene has CDR1 SEHNR and CDR2 FQNEAQ (reference sequence). CDR3 sequence: CASNGLAADTQYF. DNA of the CDR3: TGTGCCAGCAATGGACTAGCCGCAGATACGCAGTATTTT.

This rearrangement joins TRBV7-8 to TRBJ2-1, with 10 bases matching TRBD2. The V and J ends lost 4 bases and 3 bases, in that order; junction bases with no gene match: 9. Germline values: CDR1 SGHVS, CDR2 FQNEAQ. The CDR3 extends over 17 amino acids. CDR3 region: CASSSLSTSGYYNEQFF. For the CDR3, the DNA is TGTGCCAGCAGCTCCCTCTCGACTAGCGGGTACTACAATGAGCAGTTCTTC.

This rearrangement joins TRBV5-1 to TRBJ2-1, with a possible D match to TRBD2 (6 bases). This CDR3 comprises 14 residues. Trimming stripped 0 bases from V and 7 bases from J, with 11 bases between. The germline CDR1 and CDR2 sequences are SGHRS and YFSETQ. The CDR3 is CASSLAGGVNEQFF. DNA for the CDR3: TGCGCCAGCAGCTTGGCCGGGGGAGTGAATGAGCAGTTCTTC.

V is TRBV7-2 and J is TRBJ2-5; TRBD1 aligns across 8 bases. The ends lost 4 bases at V and 3 bases at J; junction bases unmatched: 4. CDR1 and CDR2 from the germline V gene are SGHTA and FQGNSA. CDR3 length: 14 amino acids. This chain's CDR3 is CASSSVTGEETQYF. In DNA, the CDR3 is TGTGCCAGCAGCTCTGTGACAGGGGAAGAGACCCAGTACTTC.

The gene calls are TRBV19 and TRBJ2-7, with 10 bases matching TRBD1. The germline V gene has CDR1 LNHDA and CDR2 SQIVND (reference sequence). V trimming: 5 bases; J trimming: 3 bases; junction bases outside the gene matches: 10. The CDR3 spans 16 residues. The CDR3 DNA reads as TGTGCCAGTAGTCCGACAGGGGGCGGAGGGTACTACGAGCAGTACTTC. Translation: CASSPTGGGGYYEQYF. The variable domain in full, with the rest retrieved from reference TRBV19 and TRBJ2-7, is DGGITQSPKYLFRKEGQNVTLSCEQNLNHDAMYWYRQDPGQGLRLIYYSQIVNDFQKGDIAEGYSVSREKKESFPLTVTSAQKNPTAFYLCASSPTGGGGYYEQYFGPGTRLTVT.

This clone is a singleton in its sample. The V call is TRBV28, the J call TRBJ1-2; tentatively, D is TRBD1 (5 bases). V dropped 2 bases and J dropped 8 bases, with 15 bases sitting between them. Germline CDR1 reads MDHEN; CDR2 reads SYDVKM. The CDR3 length is 14 residues. CDR3 sequence: CASSLRTPTGGYTF. CDR3 DNA: TGTGCCAGCAGTTTAAGGACACCGACCGGGGGCTACACCTTC.

CDR3 loop: CASSILAPGQSYEQYF. CDR3 DNA sequence: TGCGCCAGCAGCATCCTTGCCCCGGGACAGAGCTACGAGCAGTACTTC. The chain is built from TRBV5-1 and TRBJ2-7, with 7 bases fitting TRBD1. J gave up 3 bases and V 4 bases, and 13 bases lay outside the gene matches. The CDR3 runs to 16 residues. Germline CDR1 is SGHRS and CDR2 is YFSETQ.

The rearrangement links TRBV4-3 to TRBJ2-3; 9 bases align to TRBD2. The CDR3 runs to 21 residues. CDR1 is LGHNA and CDR2 is YSLEER in the germline V gene. The ends lost 0 bases at V and 1 base at J; junction bases unmatched: 17. The CDR3 spells CASSQDLGGGASPIGTDTQYF. Here the CDR3 DNA reads TGCGCCAGCAGCCAAGATCTAGGCGGGGGGGCCTCCCCTATTGGCACAGATACGCAGTATTTT.

V and J are TRBV5-1 and TRBJ1-1; 10 nucleotides match TRBD1. V lost 2 bases and J lost 5; bases outside the gene matches: 9. Germline V gives CDR1 SGHRS, CDR2 YFSETQ. The CDR3 runs 16 residues. In nucleotides, the CDR3 is TGCGCCAGCAGCTTTCCCGGGACAGGGGAGTATACTGAAGCTTTCTTT. This translates into CASSFPGTGEYTEAFF.

The chain recombines TRBV6-4 with TRBJ2-2, with 9 bases aligning to TRBD2. The CDR3 has 16 amino acids. The V gene end was trimmed by 3 bases and the J gene end by 5 bases; junction bases not matched to a gene: 7. Per germline, CDR1 MRHNA and CDR2 SNTAGT. CDR3 sequence: CASSEVASGDTGELFF. CDR3 sequence (DNA): TGTGCCAGCAGTGAGGTGGCTAGCGGGGATACCGGGGAGCTGTTTTTT.

The rearrangement links TRBV11-2 to TRBJ2-7, with D perhaps TRBD2 (7 bases). Germline V gene sequence: CDR1 SGHAT, CDR2 FQNNGV. Trimming shortened V by 0 bases and J by 2 bases, and 17 bases separated the two germline ends. The length of the CDR3 is 17 residues. The CDR3 region is CASSLDLTGGWTYEQYF. In DNA form, the CDR3 reads TGTGCCAGCAGCTTAGATCTTACGGGGGGCTGGACCTACGAGCAGTACTTC. The entire variable domain, with the rest obtained from reference TRBV11-2 and TRBJ2-7, is as follows: EAGVAQSPRYKIIEKRQSVAFWCNPISGHATLYWYQQILGQGPKLLIQFQNNGVVDDSQLPKDRFSAERLKGVDSTLKIQPAKLEDSAVYLCASSLDLTGGWTYEQYFGPGTRLTVT.

The chain is built from TRBV2 and TRBJ1-1, with 7 bases aligning to TRBD1. This CDR3 has 16 amino acids. Germline V gene sequence: CDR1 SNHLY, CDR2 FYNNEI. V shed 4 bases, J shed 1 base, and the junction held 9 bases outside the gene matches. In DNA form, the CDR3 reads TGTGCCAGCAGTGGAAAGGACAGGCCCTCGAACACTGAAGCTTTCTTT. Translating gives CASSGKDRPSNTEAFF.